The clone carrying this TCR beta chain showed up many times. Its matching antigen is unknown. This CDR3 is 14 amino acids long. Germline CDR1 and CDR2: SGHNT and YYREEE (reference sequence). With 0 bases removed from V and 2 bases from J, the gap between germline ends came to 8 bases. Amplification of TCR beta CDR3 regions used RNA as the template. First-round RT-PCR with HTBI primers amplified the TCR CDR3 region. Via MiXCR, TCRdb re-called the multiplex PCR reads, giving one row per CDR3 protein. There are about 380,000 distinct CDR3 sequences in the sample; 15% to 20% occur only once, and around two fifths lies in the top ten. Not enrolled were patients with uncontrolled infection, other autoimmune disease, pregnancy or lactation. This specimen comes from a study of T cells in Graves' hyperthyroidism and ophthalmopathy. Regarding the study as a whole: Before onset, by a median of approximately 5.9 months, the model predicted ophthalmopathy. Blood samples included most of the expanded thyroid clonotypes exceeding 0.001.

J is TRBJ2-5 and V is TRBV5-4; D might be TRBD1 (6 bases). Sequenced input: blood. This receptor was identified in a man between 18 and 35 years old with Graves' ophthalmopathy. This CDR3 reads CASSLGTVQETQYF. Here the CDR3 DNA reads TGTGCCAGCAGCTTGGGGACAGTACAAGAGACCCAGTACTTC.